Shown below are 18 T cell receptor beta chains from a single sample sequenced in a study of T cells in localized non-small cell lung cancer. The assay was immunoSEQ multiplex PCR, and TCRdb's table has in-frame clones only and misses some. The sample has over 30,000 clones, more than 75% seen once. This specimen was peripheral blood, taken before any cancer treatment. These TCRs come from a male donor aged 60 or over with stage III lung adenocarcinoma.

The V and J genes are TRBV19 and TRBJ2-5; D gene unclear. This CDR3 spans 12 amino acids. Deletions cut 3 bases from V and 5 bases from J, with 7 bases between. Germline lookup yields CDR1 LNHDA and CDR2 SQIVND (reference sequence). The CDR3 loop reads CASSISGETQYF. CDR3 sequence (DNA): TGTGCCAGTAGTATCTCGGGCGAGACCCAGTACTTC.

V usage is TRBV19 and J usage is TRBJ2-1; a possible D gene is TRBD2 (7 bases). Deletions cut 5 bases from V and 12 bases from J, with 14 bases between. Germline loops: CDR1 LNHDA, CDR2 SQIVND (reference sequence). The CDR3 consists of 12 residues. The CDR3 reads CASSPNGGLQFF. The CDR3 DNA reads TGTGCCAGTAGTCCAAACGGGGGGCTGCAGTTCTTC.

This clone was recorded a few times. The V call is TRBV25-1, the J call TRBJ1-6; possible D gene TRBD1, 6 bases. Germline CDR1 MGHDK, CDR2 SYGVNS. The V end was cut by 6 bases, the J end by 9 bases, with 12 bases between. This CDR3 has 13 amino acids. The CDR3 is CASRRGESSPLHF. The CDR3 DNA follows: TGTGCCAGCAGAAGGGGGGAAAGTTCACCCCTCCACTTT.

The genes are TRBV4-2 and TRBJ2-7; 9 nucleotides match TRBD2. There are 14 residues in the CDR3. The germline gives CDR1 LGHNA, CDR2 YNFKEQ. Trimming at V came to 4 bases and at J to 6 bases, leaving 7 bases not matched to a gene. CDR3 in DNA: TGTGCCAGCAGCCTCCAGGGCGGGAGGGCCGAGCAGTACTTC. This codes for CASSLQGGRAEQYF.

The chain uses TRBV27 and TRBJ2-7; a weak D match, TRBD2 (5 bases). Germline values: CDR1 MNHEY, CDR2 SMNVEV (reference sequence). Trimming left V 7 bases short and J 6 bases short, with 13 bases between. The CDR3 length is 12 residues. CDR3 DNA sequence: TGTGCCAGCACCACCGGGCGGGCCGAGCAGTACTTC. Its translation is CASTTGRAEQYF.

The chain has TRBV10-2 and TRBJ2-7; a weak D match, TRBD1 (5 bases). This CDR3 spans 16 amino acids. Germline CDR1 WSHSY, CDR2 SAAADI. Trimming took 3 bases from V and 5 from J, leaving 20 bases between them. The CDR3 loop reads CASSDNNRFNFNEQYF. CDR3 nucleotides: TGCGCCAGCAGTGATAATAACAGGTTTAATTTTAACGAGCAGTACTTC.

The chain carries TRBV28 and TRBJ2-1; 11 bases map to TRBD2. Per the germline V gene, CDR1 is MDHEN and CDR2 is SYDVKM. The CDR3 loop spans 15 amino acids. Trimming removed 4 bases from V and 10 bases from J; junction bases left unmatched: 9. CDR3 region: CASSSLAGGLREQFF. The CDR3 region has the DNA TGTGCCAGCAGTTCTTTAGCGGGGGGGCTCCGGGAGCAGTTCTTC.

The CDR3 DNA is TGCGCCAGCAGCGGCGGGACCTTCTCTGGAAACACCATATATTTT. Translated: CASSGGTFSGNTIYF. The gene calls are TRBV5-1 and TRBJ1-3, with D perhaps TRBD1 (5 bases). This CDR3 region has 15 residues. With 4 bases removed from V and 0 bases from J, the gap between germline ends came to 11 bases. CDR1 and CDR2 (germline): SGHRS, YFSETQ. Drawing the rest from reference TRBV5-1 and TRBJ1-3, the complete variable domain is KAGVTQTPRYLIKTRGQQVTLSCSPISGHRSVSWYQQTPGQGLQFLFEYFSETQRNKGNFPGRFSGRQFSNSRSEMNVSTLELGDSALYLCASSGGTFSGNTIYFGEGSWLTVV.

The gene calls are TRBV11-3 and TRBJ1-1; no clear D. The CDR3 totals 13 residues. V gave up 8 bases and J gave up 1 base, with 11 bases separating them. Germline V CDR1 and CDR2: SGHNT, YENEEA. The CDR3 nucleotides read TGTGCCAGCGCGACCAGATGGAACACTGAAGCTTTCTTT. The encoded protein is CASATRWNTEAFF.

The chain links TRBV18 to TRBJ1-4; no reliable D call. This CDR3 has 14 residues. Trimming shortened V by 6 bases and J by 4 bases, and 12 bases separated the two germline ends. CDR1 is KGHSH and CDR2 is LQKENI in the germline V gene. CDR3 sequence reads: CASSLQTNNEKLFF. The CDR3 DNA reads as TGTGCCAGCTCCCTTCAAACCAATAATGAAAAACTGTTTTTT.

The DNA of the CDR3 is TGTGCCAGCAGCGCGGAACAGGGGGAGACCCAGTACTTC. Protein sequence: CASSAEQGETQYF. This sequence joins TRBV7-2 and TRBJ2-5; TRBD1 agrees at 7 bases. The length of the CDR3 is 13 residues. Germline assignment: CDR1 SGHTA and CDR2 FQGNSA. V lost 5 bases and J lost 5; bases outside the gene matches: 5. The full variable domain, with the rest looked up from reference TRBV7-2 and TRBJ2-5, is GAGVSQSPSNKVTEKGKDVELRCDPISGHTALYWYRQSLGQGLEFLIYFQGNSAPDKSGLPSDRFSAERTGGSVSTLTIQRTQQEDSAVYLCASSAEQGETQYFGPGTRLLVL.

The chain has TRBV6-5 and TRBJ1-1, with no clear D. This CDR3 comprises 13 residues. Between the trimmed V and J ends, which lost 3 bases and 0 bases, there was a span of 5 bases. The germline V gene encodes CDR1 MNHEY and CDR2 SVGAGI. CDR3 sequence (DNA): TGTGCCAGCAGTTATACGGTGAACACTGAAGCTTTCTTT. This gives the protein CASSYTVNTEAFF.

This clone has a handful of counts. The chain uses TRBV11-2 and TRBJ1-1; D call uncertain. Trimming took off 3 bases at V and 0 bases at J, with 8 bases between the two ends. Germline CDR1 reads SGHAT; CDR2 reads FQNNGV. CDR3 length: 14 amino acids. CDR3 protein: CASSFQGMNTEAFF. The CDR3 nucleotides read TGTGCCAGCAGCTTTCAAGGGATGAACACTGAAGCTTTCTTT.

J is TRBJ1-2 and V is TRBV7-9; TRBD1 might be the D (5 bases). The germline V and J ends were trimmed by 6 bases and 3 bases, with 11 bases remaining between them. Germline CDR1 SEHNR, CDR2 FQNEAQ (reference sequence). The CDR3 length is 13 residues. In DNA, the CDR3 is TGTGCCAGCAGGGACTCGGGGGACTATGGCTACACCTTC. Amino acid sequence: CASRDSGDYGYTF.

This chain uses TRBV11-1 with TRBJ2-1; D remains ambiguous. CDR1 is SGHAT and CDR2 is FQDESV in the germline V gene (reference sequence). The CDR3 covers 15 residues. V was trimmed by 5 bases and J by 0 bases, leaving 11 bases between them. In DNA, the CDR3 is TGTGCCAGCAGCCCCGAAGGTTACTCCTACAATGAGCAGTTCTTC. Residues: CASSPEGYSYNEQFF. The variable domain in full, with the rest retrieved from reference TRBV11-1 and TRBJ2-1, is EAEVAQSPRYKITEKSQAVAFWCDPISGHATLYWYRQILGQGPELLVQFQDESVVDDSQLPKDRFSAERLKGVDSTLKIQPAELGDSAMYLCASSPEGYSYNEQFFGPGTRLTVL.

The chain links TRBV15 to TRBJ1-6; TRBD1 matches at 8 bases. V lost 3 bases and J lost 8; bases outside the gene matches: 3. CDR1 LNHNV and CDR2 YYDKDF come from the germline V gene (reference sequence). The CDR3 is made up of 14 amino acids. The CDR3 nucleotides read TGTGCCACCAGCAGTCTGGACAGGGATTCACCCCTCCACTTT. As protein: CATSSLDRDSPLHF.

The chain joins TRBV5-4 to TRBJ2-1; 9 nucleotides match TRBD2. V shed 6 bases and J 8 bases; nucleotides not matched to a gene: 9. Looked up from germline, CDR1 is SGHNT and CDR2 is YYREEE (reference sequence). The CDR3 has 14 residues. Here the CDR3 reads CASTVREGEHEQFF. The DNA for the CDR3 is TGTGCCAGCACCGTGCGGGAGGGAGAGCATGAGCAGTTCTTC.

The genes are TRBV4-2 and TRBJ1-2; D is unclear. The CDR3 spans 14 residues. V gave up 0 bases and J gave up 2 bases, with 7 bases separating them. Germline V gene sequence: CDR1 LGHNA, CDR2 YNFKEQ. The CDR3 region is CASSQEAQNYGYTF. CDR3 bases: TGTGCCAGCAGCCAAGAAGCACAGAACTATGGCTACACCTTC.